The source of this TCR beta chain is a study of CD8+CD57+ T cells in acquired aplastic anemia. In the study overall: Sorted cells (CD4+ and CD8+) yielded DNA amounts that averaged around 3.1 ug.

Notes on this clonotype: Its antigen is unidentified. A read error is possible here, since a much larger clone lies one base away.

Investigators profiled TCR beta VDJ and CDR3 from genomic DNA template. In TCRdb, the reads were re-called with MiXCR into one record per CDR3 protein. The table lists more than 70,000 distinct CDR3 sequences, 55% to 75% of them singletons. Study findings and constraints: Significance was not reached for CD8+ Simpson's diversity between patients and controls.

The patients chosen for sequencing had shown expansion of CD8+CD57+ cells (detected by flow cytometry). Germline lookup yields CDR1 MNHEY and CDR2 SMNVEV (reference sequence). The trim removed 7 bases at V and 2 bases at J, leaving 8 bases unmatched. CDR3 length equals 14 residues. The V call is TRBV27, the J call TRBJ2-7, with TRBD2 matching over 7 bases. Sequencing was done on a sample of sorted CD4+, CD8+, or CD8+CD57+ T cells (not recorded which) from PBMCs. This receptor was obtained from a human donor with aplastic anemia. This chain's CDR3 is CASMVATSTYEQYF. CDR3 sequence (DNA): TGTGCCAGCATGGTAGCGACTAGCACCTACGAGCAGTACTTC.